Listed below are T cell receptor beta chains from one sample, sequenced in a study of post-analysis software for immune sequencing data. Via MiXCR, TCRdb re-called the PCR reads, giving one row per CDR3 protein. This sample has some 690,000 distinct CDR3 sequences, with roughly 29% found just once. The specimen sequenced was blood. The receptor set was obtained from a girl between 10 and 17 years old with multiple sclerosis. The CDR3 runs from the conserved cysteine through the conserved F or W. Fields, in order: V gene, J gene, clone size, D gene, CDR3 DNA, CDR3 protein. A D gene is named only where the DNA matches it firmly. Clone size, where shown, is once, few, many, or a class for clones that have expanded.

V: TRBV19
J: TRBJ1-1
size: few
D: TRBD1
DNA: TGTGCCAGTAGTACCGGACAGGGAGGCACTGAAGCTTTCTTT
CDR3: CASSTGQGGTEAFF

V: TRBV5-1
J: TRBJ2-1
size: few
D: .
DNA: TGCGCCAGCAGCCTCCTTCTTCCCGGCCGGGATGAGCAGTTCTTC
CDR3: CASSLLLPGRDEQFF

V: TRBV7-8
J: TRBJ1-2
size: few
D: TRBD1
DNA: TGTGCCAGCAGCGCCCCGGGACAGACCTATGGCTACACCTTC
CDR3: CASSAPGQTYGYTF

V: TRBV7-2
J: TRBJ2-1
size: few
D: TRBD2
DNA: TGTGCCAGCAGCGGGGGGGACCGTTACAATGAGCAGTTCTTC
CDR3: CASSGGDRYNEQFF

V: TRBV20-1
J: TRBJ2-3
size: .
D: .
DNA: TGCAGTGCTAGTTCTCCGATGGGGACAGATACGCAGTATTTT
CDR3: CSASSPMGTDTQYF

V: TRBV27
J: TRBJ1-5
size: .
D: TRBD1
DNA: TGTGCCAGCAGCCTAGGGCCAGGGGGTGGAAATCAGCCCCAGCATTTT
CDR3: CASSLGPGGGNQPQHF

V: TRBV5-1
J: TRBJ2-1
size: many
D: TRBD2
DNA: TGTGCCAGCAGCTTAGCGGGGAGCAATGAGCAGTTCTTC
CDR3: CASSLAGSNEQFF

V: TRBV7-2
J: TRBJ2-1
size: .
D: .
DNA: TGTGCCAGCAACCCTCCCCGGGGCCCCAGGGAGCAGTTCTTC
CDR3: CASNPPRGPREQFF

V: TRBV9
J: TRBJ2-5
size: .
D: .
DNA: TGTGCCACCCCTGGGGGCATACAAGAGACCCAGTACTTC
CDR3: CATPGGIQETQYF

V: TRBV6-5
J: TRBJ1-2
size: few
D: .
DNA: TGTGCCGGCAGTTACTCGTGGCTATATGGCTACACCTTC
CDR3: CAGSYSWLYGYTF

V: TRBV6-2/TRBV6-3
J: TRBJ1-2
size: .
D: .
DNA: TGTGCCAGCAGTTTAATCCCGTTCTATGGCTACACCTTC
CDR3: CASSLIPFYGYTF

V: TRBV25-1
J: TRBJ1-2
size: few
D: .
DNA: TGTGCCAGCACGTCCCACACCAGCCCTACCTATGGCTACACCTTC
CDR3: CASTSHTSPTYGYTF

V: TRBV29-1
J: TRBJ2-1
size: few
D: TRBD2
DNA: TGCAGCGTTGAAGGTCTAGCGGGGGAACCATATGAGCAGTTCTTC
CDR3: CSVEGLAGEPYEQFF

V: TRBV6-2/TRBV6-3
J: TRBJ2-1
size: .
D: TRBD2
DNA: TGTGCCGTACTGAGGACTAGCAACTACAATGAGCAGTTCTTC
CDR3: CAVLRTSNYNEQFF

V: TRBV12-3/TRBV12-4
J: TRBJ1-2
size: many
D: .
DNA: TGTGCCAGCAGTTACACTAACTATGGCTACACCTTC
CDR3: CASSYTNYGYTF

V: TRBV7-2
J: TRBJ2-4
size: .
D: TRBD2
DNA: TGTGCCAGCAGCCTAGCGAGCGGGAGAACGGGGAACATTCAGTACTTC
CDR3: CASSLASGRTGNIQYF

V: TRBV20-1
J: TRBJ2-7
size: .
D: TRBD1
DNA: TGCAGTGCTACCGACAGGGGCGAGCAGTACTTC
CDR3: CSATDRGEQYF

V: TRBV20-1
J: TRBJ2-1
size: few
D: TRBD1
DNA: TGCAGTGCGCACGGGGACAGGGCCTACAATGAGCAGTTCTTC
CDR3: CSAHGDRAYNEQFF

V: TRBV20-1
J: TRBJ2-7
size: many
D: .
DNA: TGCAGTGCTCGGAGCAGAACCTACGAGCAGTACTTC
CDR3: CSARSRTYEQYF

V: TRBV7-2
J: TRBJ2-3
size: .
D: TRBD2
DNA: TGTGCCAGCAGCCCCCGCGGGGGACCTGCAGATACGCAGTATTTT
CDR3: CASSPRGGPADTQYF

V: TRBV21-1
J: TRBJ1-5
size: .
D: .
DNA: TGTGCCAGCAGCTGGTTAGGGGATAGCAATCAGCCCCAGCATTTT
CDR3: CASSWLGDSNQPQHF

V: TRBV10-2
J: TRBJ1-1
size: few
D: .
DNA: TGCGCCAGCCGAGAGCCAGGGCTGAACACTGAAGCTTTCTTT
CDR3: CASREPGLNTEAFF

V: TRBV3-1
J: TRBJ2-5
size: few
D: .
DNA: TGTGCCAGCAGCCAGCTCCTCGGGTACCAAGAGACCCAGTACTTC
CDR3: CASSQLLGYQETQYF

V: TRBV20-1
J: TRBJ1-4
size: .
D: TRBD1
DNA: TGCAGTGCCGAGGGGACAGGGGAGGATGAAAAACTGTTTTTT
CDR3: CSAEGTGEDEKLFF

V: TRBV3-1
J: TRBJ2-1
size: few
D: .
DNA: TGTGCCAGCAGCCAAGGACCGGGACCCCAAGGGGTTGAGCAGTTCTTC
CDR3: CASSQGPGPQGVEQFF

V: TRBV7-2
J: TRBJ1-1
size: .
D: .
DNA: TGTGCCAGCAGCCTCCTTCACGGCAGGACCTTGAACACTGAAGCTTTCTTT
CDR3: CASSLLHGRTLNTEAFF

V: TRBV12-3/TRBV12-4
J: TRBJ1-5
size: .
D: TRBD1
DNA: TGTGCCAGCAGTGTACAGACAGGGGGCGGGCAGCCCCAGCATTTT
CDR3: CASSVQTGGGQPQHF

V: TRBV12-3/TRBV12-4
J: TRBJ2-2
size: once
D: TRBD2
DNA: TGTGCCAGCAGTCCGAGCGGGAGGGCCGGGGAGCTGTTTTTT
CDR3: CASSPSGRAGELFF

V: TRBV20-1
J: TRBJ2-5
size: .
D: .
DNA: TGCAGTGCTGTTAAGGGAGCATCGGAGACCCAGTACTTC
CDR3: CSAVKGASETQYF

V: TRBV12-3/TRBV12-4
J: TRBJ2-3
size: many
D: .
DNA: TGTGCCAGCAGTTTAGGCTGGGTCCCAGATACGCAGTATTTT
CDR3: CASSLGWVPDTQYF

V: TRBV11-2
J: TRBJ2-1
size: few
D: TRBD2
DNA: TGTGCCAGCAGCTGGACTAGCGGGGATGAGCAGTTCTTC
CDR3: CASSWTSGDEQFF

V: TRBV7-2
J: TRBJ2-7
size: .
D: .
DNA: TGTGCCAGCAGCTTACTACGGGACAAAACCTACGAGCAGTACTTC
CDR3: CASSLLRDKTYEQYF

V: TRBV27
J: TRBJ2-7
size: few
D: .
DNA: TGTGCCAGCAGTTTTGGGGGAAACTACGAGCAGTACTTC
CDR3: CASSFGGNYEQYF

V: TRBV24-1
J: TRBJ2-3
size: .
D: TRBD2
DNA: TGTGCCACCAGTGACCCTCCTTTGACTAGCGGGAGAGCGCAGTATTTT
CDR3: CATSDPPLTSGRAQYF

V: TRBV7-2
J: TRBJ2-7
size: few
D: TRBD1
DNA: TGTGCCAGCAGGCCGGGTGGACAGGGTTTCTACGAGCAGTACTTC
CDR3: CASRPGGQGFYEQYF

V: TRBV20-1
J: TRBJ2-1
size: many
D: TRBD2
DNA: TGCAGTGCTTCCGCCTTGGAGCGGGAGGGCCGGTCGGATGAGCAGTTCTTC
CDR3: CSASALEREGRSDEQFF

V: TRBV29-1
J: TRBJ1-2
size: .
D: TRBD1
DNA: TGCAGCGTGCCGCGGGACAGCTATGGCTACACCTTC
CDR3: CSVPRDSYGYTF

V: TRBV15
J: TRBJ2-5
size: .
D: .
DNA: TGTGCCACCAGCCCACATTACGACAGCCAAGAGACCCAGTACTTC
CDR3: CATSPHYDSQETQYF

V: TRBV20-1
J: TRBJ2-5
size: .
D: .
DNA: TGCAGTGGGACCGCGGGACTCCAAGAGACCCAGTACTTC
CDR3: CSGTAGLQETQYF

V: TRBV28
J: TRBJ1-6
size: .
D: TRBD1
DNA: TGTGCCAACAGTTTAGACAGGGGGCTCAATTCACCCCTCCACTTT
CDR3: CANSLDRGLNSPLHF

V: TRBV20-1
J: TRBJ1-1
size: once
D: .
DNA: TGCAGTGCCGATGGGCGCGCGGGCACTGAAGCTTTCTTT
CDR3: CSADGRAGTEAFF

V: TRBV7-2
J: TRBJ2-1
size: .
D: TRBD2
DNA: TGTGCCAGCAGCGAGGGACTAGCGGTTAGCAATGAGCAGTTCTTC
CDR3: CASSEGLAVSNEQFF

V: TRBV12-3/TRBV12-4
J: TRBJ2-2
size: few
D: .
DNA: TGTGCCAGCAGACCCGGGATAGGTCTGAACACCGGGGAGCTGTTTTTT
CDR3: CASRPGIGLNTGELFF

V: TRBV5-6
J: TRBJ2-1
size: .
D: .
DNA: TGTGCCAGCAGCCGCCGGGTAGCGGTTTACAATGAGCAGTTCTTC
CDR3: CASSRRVAVYNEQFF

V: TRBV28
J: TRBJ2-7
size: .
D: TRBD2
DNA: TGTGCCAGCAGTTTATTATCTAGCGGGAGTGCTTACGAGCAGTACTTC
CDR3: CASSLLSSGSAYEQYF

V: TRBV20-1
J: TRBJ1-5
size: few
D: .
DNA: TGCAGTGCTAGACGGGAGACTAGCAATCAGCCCCAGCATTTT
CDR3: CSARRETSNQPQHF

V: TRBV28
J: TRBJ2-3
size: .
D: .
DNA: TGTGCCAGCAGTGCTCCATGGACTGGCATCCCAGATACGCAGTATTTT
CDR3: CASSAPWTGIPDTQYF

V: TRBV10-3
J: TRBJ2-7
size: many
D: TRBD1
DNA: TGTGCCATCAGTGGTTGGACAGGGGGCGCTGGGGTAGCGCGCGGCTACGAGCAGTACTTC
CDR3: CAISGWTGGAGVARGYEQYF

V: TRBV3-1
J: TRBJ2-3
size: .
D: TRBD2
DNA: TGTGCCAGCAGCCAAGCCGGGACTAGCGGGAGTCTGAGAACAGATACGCAGTATTTT
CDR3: CASSQAGTSGSLRTDTQYF

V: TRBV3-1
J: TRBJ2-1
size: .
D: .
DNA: TGTGCCAGCAGCCAAGGAAGGGGAGAGACCCAGTTCTTC
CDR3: CASSQGRGETQFF

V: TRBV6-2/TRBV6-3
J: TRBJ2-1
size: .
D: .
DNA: TGTGCCAGCAGTACCCAGTCAGGGAATGGGCAGTTCTTC
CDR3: CASSTQSGNGQFF

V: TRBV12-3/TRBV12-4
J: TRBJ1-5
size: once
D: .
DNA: TGTGCCTGCAGTTTCTTTGGCCCAAGAGGTCAGCCCCAGCATTTT
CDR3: CACSFFGPRGQPQHF

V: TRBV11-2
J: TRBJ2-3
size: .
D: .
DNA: TGTGCCAGCAGCCGAGGCACAATCTCCACAGATACGCAGTATTTT
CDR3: CASSRGTISTDTQYF

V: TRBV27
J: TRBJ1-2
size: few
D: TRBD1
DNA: TGTGCCAGCAGTTTTTATGGGACAGGGGATGGCTACACCTTC
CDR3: CASSFYGTGDGYTF

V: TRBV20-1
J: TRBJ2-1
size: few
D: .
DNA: TGCAGTGCCGAAACAATACCGGGAGAGTCCTACAATGAGCAGTTCTTC
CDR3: CSAETIPGESYNEQFF